Reported below is one T cell receptor (beta chain). Its antigen is still unknown. The read halts 3 residues ahead of the CDR3 end, with the missing end drawn from the germline J gene. This entry comes from a study of T cells in women clearing cervical HPV infection (dated by TCRdb to the late 2010s). The study in broad terms: Cases were some 24 women with histologically confirmed HPV16-related CIN3 or worse, including a couple of invasive cancers. Five blinded duplicates per group were added as quality controls, giving around 60 samples: around 50 participants and 10 replicates. Cases were matched to controls by age within five years and by the year the sample was collected. Blood from cases was collected at the visit at which the lesion was first identified, whereas blood from controls was collected once infection was no longer detected. The controls were 25 or so women whose single incident HPV16 infection cleared within 12 months with no development of precancer or cancer. For cases, a median interval of 149 days, with an interquartile range of 90 to 200 days, was observed between lesion detection and blood sampling. HLA typing was available for only a few women, so HLA type could not be excluded as a confounder. The exploratory proof-of-principle case-control study was nested within the Guanacaste HPV Natural History Study in Costa Rica and compared TCR repertoires across cervical HPV16 outcomes. Cases had a median age of 34 years and controls had a median age of approximately 38, with no significant differences in baseline characteristics. In the parent cohort, about 10,000 women aged 18 or older were enrolled in Guanacaste, Costa Rica, during about 1993 to 1995 and then followed for less than 8 years.

The germline V gene provides CDR1 SGHRS and CDR2 YFSETQ. From cysteine to phenylalanine, the CDR3 is 16 amino acids long. Of the CDR3's DNA, 39 bases were read; they are in frame from base 1. The V end gives up 4 bases and the J end 5 bases, leaving 8 bases in the junction not matched to a gene. The immunoSEQ assay used multiplex PCR to amplify TCR beta CDR3 regions from an average of approximately 1,300 ng of genomic DNA per sample. Primer bias was corrected in the assay by using a complete synthetic TCR repertoire to establish an amplification baseline. Amplicons were sequenced on the Illumina platform. As for how the authors treated the data: Sequences were error-corrected by clustering with frequency ratios and a modified nearest-neighbor algorithm, then analyzed in the immunoSEQ Analyzer with IMGT gene definitions. At each rarefaction depth, TCR richness and evenness were averaged across 20 rarefaction repeats, and samples with fewer sequences than that depth were excluded. Relative abundances of V, D and J genes were compared between groups using Wilcoxon rank sum tests, with FDR correction applied. In the blinded duplicates, the intraclass correlation was approximately 96% for TCR richness and averaged 76.4% across 66 gene segments. Here the immuneACCESS table is served through TCRdb, limited to in-frame sequences with V and J called. Missing clones are a known gap in these copies; in checked studies unresolved V genes cover under half, and the rest lacks a known reason. For V, J and clone size, that table is used; D and trimming come from the DNA. The sample's table covers 46,000 or so clones. Of the sample, 35% is held by the ten largest clones.

Every participant had a single incident cervical HPV16 infection, and prevalent HPV16 infections were excluded. Cervical HPV DNA was detected by MY09/MY11 PCR and genotyped by dot-blot hybridization. Roughly 16 mL of heparinized blood were centrifuged, and the buffy coat was split into aliquots, frozen at -30 degrees C, and then kept at -80 degrees C. Genomic DNA was extracted from buffy coat specimens using QIAGEN kits. Results the study describes overall, beyond this receptor: Because T-cell numbers per sample were unknown, differences in richness could reflect varying T-cell content rather than repertoire biology. Cases had lower TRBV6-7 relative abundance than controls (about 0.099% versus 0.16%; Bonferroni P = 0.0008). Random forest classifiers that combined richness and V gene abundances separated cases from controls with an estimated AUC of around 0.84. CIN3+ cases had significantly higher TCR repertoire richness than controls across sequencing depths, but evenness did not differ between the groups. The cross-sectional design could not show whether the associations came before the infection or were a result of it, and neither effector/memory subsets nor HPV-specific T cells were isolated.

The TCR sequence derives from a woman aged 18-69 years with a cervical HPV16 infection that either progressed to CIN3+ or cleared (not recorded which). The sample taken for sequencing was blood buffy coat. The sequence is built from TRBV5-1 and TRBJ2-5; 13 of the junction bases match TRBD2. The CDR3 region reads CASSPRTSGSGETQYF. The CDR3 bases that were read are TGCGCCAGCAGCCCCCGGACTAGCGGGAGTGGGGAGACC.